This entry is about one TCR beta chain. Its specificity is not known. CDR1 is SNHLY, CDR2 FYNNEI, per germline. CDR3 length equals 14 residues. Trimming cost V 4 bases and J 2 bases; bases outside gene matches: 1. The donors comprised healthy bone marrow donors. The PCR ran on 60 Vbeta and 13 Jbeta primers. Repertoires were generated with immunoSEQ multiplex PCR, while TCRdb's copy carries only in-frame clones and drops some. Here the sample spans under 150,000 clones, more than 75% being singletons. The data stem from a study of cytomegalovirus exposure and HLA in healthy donors. Study background: Within the Caucasian-associated ancestry cluster were around four fifths of the roughly 400 genotyped donors.

Overall study results and limits: Certain indistinguishable V segments, among them TRBV6-2 and TRBV6-3, were excluded.

The clonotype was recovered from a woman aged 40 to 50 in good health and CMV-seropositive. The sample taken for sequencing was PBMCs. The gene calls are TRBV2 and TRBJ2-5, with TRBD2 matching over 10 bases. The CDR3 sequence: CASSGTSGQETQYF. CDR3 bases: TGTGCCAGCAGTGGGACTAGCGGACAAGAGACCCAGTACTTC.